This paragraph reports one T cell receptor beta chain. The antigen is not known. The conserved phenylalanine or tryptophan normally closing the CDR3 is absent here, so this likely arose from a read error. The CDR3 has 18 amino acids. Germline trimming cut 3 bases from V and 1 base from J; bases unmatched to any gene: 15. Germline values: CDR1 SGHDT, CDR2 YYEEEE. These data come from a study of HIV-infected patients and healthy controls. General observations from the study: In healthy controls, MAIT alpha CDR3s were common; in HIV+ repertoires, severely depleted.

The repertoire came from unfractionated whole blood and reflected all unsorted peripheral T cells. Exclusions covered tumors, febrile or AIDS-related illness, and hepatitis B or C coinfection. cDNA was made from 500 ng RNA using alpha and beta constant primers. Separate chain-specific third strand synthesis with multiplexing indices produced the alpha and beta libraries. TCRdb reprocessed the 5' RACE reads with MiXCR, giving one entry per CDR3 protein. The sample yields about 10,000 distinct CDR3 sequences, more than 9% seen once. The V and J genes are TRBV5-6 and TRBJ2-7; 8 nucleotides align to TRBD1. This material consisted of blood, taken before antiretroviral therapy. The sequence was obtained from an adult with HIV infection. CDR3 in DNA: TGTGCCAGCAGCTCCCTCTCTTTAAAGACAGGGGATTCCTACGAGCAGTACTGC. Protein: CASSSLSLKTGDSYEQYC.